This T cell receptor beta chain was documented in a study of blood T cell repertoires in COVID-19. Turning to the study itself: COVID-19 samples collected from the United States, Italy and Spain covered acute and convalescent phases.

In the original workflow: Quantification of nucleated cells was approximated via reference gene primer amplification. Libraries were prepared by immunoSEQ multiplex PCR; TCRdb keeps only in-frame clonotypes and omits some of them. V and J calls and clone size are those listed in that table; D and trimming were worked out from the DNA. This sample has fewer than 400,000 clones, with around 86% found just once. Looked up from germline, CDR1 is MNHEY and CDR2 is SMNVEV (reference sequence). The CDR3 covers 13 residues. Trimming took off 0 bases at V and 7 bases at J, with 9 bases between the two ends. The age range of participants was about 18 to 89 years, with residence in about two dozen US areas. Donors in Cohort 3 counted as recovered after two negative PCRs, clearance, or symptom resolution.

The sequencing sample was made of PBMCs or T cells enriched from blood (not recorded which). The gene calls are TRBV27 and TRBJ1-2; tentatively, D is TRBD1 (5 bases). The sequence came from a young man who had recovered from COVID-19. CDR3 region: CASSLSPRAGYTF. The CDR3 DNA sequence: TGTGCCAGCAGTTTATCTCCCAGGGCTGGCTACACCTTC.